The clone carrying this T cell receptor (beta chain) was seen a few times. The PCR was carried out with 60 Vbeta primers and 13 Jbeta primers. Measured with immunoSEQ multiplex PCR; TCRdb has only the in-frame clones, and not every one. The table shows roughly 100,000 clones, with about 68% occurring only once. The data originate from a study of cytomegalovirus exposure and HLA in healthy donors. Sample: PBMCs. This receptor was obtained from a man aged 30 to 45 in good health and CMV-seropositive.

The CDR3 sequence is CASSPGATNEKLFF. The CDR3 nucleotides are TGTGCCAGCAGCCCAGGGGCAACTAATGAAAAACTGTTTTTT. The chain carries TRBV11-2 and TRBJ1-4, with D perhaps matching TRBD1 (6 bases). Trimming took off 5 bases at V and 0 bases at J, with 7 bases between the two ends. Germline V gene data show CDR1 as SGHAT and CDR2 as FQNNGV. This CDR3 comprises 14 residues.